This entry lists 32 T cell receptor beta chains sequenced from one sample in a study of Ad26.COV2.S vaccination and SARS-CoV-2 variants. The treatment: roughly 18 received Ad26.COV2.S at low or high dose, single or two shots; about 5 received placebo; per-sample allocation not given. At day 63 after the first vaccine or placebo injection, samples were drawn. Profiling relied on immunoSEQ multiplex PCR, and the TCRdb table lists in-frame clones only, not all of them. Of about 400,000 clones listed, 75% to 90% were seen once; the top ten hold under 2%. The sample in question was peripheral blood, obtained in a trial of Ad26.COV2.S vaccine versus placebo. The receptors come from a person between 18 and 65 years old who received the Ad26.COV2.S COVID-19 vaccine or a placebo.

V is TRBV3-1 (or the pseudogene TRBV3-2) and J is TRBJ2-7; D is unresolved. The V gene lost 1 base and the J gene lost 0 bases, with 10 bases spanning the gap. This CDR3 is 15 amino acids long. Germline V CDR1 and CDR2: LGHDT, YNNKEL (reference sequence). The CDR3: CASSQGATSSYEQYF. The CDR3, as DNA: TGTGCCAGCAGCCAAGGAGCGACAAGCTCCTACGAGCAGTACTTC.

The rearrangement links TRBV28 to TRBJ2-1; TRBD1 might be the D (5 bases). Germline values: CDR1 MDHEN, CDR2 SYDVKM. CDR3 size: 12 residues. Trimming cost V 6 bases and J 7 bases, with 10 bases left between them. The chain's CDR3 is CASRLTANEQFF. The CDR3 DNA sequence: TGTGCCAGCAGACTGACAGCGAATGAGCAGTTCTTC.

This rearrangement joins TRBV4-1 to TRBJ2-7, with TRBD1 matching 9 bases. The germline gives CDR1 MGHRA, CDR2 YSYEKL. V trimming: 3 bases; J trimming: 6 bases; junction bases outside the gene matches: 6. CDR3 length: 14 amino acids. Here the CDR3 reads CASSHLQGAGEQYF. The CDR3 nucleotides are TGCGCCAGCAGCCATCTACAGGGGGCTGGCGAGCAGTACTTC.

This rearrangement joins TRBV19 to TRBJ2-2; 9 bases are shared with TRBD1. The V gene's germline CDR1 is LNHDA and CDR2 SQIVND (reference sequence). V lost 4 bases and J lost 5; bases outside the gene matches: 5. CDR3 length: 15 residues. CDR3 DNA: TGTGCCAGTAGTAGGGGACAGGGTATAACCGGGGAGCTGTTTTTT. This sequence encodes CASSRGQGITGELFF.

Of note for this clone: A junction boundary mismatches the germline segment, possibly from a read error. The CDR3: CASSNSQGYEQYF. CDR3 DNA sequence: TGTGCCAGCAGTAACTCACAGGGATACGAGCAGTACTTC. The V and J genes are TRBV6-5 and TRBJ2-7, with D perhaps TRBD1 (6 bases). CDR3 length: 13 amino acids. Germline V gene lookup returns CDR1 MNHEY and CDR2 SVGAGI.

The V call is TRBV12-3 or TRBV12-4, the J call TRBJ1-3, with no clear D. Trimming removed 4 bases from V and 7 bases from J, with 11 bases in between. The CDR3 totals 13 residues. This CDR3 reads CASSSLGKNTIYF. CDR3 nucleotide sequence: TGTGCCAGCAGTTCCTTAGGGAAGAACACCATATATTTT.

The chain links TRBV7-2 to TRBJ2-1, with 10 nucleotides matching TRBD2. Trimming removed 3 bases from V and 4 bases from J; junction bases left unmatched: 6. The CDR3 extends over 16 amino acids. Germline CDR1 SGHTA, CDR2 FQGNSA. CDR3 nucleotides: TGTGCCAGCAGCTTTAAGGGACTAGCGCCTTACAATGAGCAGTTCTTC. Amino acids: CASSFKGLAPYNEQFF.

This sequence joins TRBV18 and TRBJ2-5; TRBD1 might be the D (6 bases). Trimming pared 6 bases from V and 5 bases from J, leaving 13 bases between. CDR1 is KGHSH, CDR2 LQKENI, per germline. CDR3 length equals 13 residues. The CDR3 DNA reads TGTGCCAGCTCCGCTCCAGGGGCGGAGACCCAGTACTTC. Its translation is CASSAPGAETQYF. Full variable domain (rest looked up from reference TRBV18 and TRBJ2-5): NAGVMQNPRHLVRRRGQEARLRCSPMKGHSHVYWYRQLPEEGLKFMVYLQKENIIDESGMPKERFSAEFPKEGPSILRIQQVVRGDSAAYFCASSAPGAETQYFGPGTRLLVL.

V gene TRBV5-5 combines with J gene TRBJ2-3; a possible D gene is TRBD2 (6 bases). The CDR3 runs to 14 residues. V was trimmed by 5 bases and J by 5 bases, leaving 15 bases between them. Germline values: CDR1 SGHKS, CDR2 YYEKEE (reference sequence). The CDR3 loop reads CASRPGPAGDTQYF. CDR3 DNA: TGTGCCAGCAGACCAGGACCAGCGGGAGATACGCAGTATTTT.

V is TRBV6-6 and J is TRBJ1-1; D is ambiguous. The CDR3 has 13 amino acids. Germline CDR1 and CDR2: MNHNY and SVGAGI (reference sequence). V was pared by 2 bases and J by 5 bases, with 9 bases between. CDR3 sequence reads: CASSYPPGTEAFF. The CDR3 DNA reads TGTGCCAGCAGTTACCCGCCTGGGACTGAAGCTTTCTTT.

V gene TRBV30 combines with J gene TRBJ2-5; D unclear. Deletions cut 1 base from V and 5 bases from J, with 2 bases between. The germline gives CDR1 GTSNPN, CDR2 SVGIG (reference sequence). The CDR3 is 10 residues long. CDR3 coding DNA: TGTGCCTGGAGTGAGGAGACCCAGTACTTC. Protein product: CAWSEETQYF.

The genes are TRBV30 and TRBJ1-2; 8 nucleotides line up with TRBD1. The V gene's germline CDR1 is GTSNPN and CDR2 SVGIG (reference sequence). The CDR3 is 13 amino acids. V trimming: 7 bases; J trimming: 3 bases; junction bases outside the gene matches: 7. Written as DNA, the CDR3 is TGTGCCTACAAGACAGGGGCCTACTATGGCTACACCTTC. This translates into CAYKTGAYYGYTF.

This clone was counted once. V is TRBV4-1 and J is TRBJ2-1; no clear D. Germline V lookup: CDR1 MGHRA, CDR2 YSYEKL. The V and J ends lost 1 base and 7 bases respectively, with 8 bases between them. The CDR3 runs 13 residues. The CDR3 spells CASSQVGSNEQFF. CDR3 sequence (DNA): TGCGCCAGCAGCCAAGTGGGTAGTAATGAGCAGTTCTTC.

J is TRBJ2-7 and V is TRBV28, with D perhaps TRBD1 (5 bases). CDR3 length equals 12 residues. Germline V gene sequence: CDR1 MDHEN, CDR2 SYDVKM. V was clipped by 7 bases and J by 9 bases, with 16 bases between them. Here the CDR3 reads CASNPSMGRQYF. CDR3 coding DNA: TGTGCCAGCAACCCGTCCATGGGGCGGCAGTACTTC.

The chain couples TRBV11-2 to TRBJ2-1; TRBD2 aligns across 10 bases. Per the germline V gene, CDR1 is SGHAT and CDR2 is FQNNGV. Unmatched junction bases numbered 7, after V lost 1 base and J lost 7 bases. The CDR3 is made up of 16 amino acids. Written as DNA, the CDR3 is TGTGCCAGCAGCTTAGTGAGAGCGGGAGGGTGGAATGAGCAGTTCTTC. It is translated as CASSLVRAGGWNEQFF.

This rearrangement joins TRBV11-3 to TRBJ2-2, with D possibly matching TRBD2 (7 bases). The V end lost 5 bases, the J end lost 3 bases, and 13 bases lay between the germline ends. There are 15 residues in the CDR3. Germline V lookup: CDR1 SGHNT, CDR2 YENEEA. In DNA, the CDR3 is TGTGCCAGCAGCATACGGGGGGCGGACACCGGGGAGCTGTTTTTT. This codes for CASSIRGADTGELFF.

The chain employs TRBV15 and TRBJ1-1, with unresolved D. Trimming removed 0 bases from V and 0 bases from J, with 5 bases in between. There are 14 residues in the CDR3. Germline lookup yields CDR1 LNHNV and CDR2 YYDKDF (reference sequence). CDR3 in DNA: TGTGCCACCAGCAGAGATGTTATGAACACTGAAGCTTTCTTT. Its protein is CATSRDVMNTEAFF.

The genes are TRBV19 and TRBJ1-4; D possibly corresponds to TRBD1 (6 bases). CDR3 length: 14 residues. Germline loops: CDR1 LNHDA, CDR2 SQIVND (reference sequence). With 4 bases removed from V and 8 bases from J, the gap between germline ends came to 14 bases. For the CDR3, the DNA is TGTGCCAGTAGTAGGGGGACAATTGGCGAAAAACTGTTTTTT. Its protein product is CASSRGTIGEKLFF.

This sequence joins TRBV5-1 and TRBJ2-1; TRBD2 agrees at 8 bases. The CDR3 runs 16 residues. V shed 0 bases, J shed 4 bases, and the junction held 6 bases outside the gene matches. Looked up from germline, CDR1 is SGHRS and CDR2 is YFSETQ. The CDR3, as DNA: TGCGCCAGCAGCTTGGCCCCTACGGGAGGGTACAATGAGCAGTTCTTC. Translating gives CASSLAPTGGYNEQFF.

The DNA of the CDR3 is TGTGCCACCAGCAGGAGCGGGACAAACATTCAGTACTTC. It codes for CATSRSGTNIQYF. The rearrangement joins TRBV15 to TRBJ2-4; 7 positions match TRBD2. The V gene's germline CDR1 is LNHNV and CDR2 YYDKDF (reference sequence). V lost 3 bases and J lost 6; bases outside the gene matches: 2. This CDR3 has 13 residues.

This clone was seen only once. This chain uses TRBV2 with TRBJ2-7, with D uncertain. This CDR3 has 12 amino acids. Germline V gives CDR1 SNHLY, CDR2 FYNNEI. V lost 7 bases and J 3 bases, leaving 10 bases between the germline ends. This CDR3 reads CASMESYYEQYF. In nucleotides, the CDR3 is TGTGCCAGCATGGAGTCCTACTACGAGCAGTACTTC.

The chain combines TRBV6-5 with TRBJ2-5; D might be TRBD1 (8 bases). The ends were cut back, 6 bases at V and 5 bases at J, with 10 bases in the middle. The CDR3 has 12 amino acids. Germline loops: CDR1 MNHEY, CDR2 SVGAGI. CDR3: CASRQGGETQYF. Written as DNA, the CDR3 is TGTGCCAGCAGACAGGGGGGGGAGACCCAGTACTTC.

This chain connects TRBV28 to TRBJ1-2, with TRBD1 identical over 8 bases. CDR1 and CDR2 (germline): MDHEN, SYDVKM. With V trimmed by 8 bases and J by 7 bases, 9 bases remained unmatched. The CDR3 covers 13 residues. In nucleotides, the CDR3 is TGTGCCAGCTTTTCGACAGGACAGGGTGGCTACACCTTC. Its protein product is CASFSTGQGGYTF.

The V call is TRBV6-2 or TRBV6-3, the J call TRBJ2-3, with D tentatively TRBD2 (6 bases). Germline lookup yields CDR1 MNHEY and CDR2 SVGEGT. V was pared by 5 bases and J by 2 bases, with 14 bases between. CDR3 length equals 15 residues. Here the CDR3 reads CASSGAGGPTDTQYF. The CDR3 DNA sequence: TGTGCCAGCAGTGGCGCCGGGGGTCCCACAGATACGCAGTATTTT.

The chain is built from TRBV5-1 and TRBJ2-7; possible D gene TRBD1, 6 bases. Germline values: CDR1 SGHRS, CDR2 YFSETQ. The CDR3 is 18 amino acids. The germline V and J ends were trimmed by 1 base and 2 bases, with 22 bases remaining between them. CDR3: CASSLLPLSTGSPYEQYF. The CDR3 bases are TGCGCCAGCAGCTTGCTGCCCCTATCAACAGGGAGTCCCTACGAGCAGTACTTC.

The CDR3 loop is CASSIRGRVEDEQYF. The CDR3 nucleotides read TGTGCCAGCAGCATCAGGGGGCGGGTTGAAGACGAGCAGTACTTC. The V gene is TRBV11-2, the J gene TRBJ2-7; 8 bases map to TRBD1. Trimming cost V 5 bases and J 5 bases; bases outside gene matches: 11. CDR3 length equals 15 residues. Per the germline V gene, CDR1 is SGHAT and CDR2 is FQNNGV.

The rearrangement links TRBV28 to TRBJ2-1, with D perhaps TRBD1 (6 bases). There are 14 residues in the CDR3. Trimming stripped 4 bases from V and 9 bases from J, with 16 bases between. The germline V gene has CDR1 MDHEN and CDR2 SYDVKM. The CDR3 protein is CASSYVDRSLEQFF. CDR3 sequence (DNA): TGTGCCAGCAGTTACGTTGACAGGTCCCTTGAGCAGTTCTTC.

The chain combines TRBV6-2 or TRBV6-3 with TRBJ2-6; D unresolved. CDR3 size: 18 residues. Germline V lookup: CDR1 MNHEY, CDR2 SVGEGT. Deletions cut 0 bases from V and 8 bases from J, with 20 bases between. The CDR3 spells CASSYSGRPSERSNVLTF. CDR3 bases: TGTGCCAGCAGTTACTCGGGCAGGCCCTCGGAGAGATCCAACGTCCTGACTTTC.

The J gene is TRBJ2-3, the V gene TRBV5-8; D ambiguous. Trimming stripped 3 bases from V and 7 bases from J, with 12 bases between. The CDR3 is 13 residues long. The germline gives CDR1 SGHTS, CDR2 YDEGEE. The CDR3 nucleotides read TGTGCCAGCAGCTCCCCCCTGGGAAATACGCAGTATTTT. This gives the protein CASSSPLGNTQYF. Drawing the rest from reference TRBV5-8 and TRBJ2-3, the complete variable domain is EAGVTQSPTHLIKTRGQQATLRCSPISGHTSVYWYQQALGLGLQFLLWYDEGEERNRGNFPPRFSGRQFPNYSSELNVNALELEDSALYLCASSSPLGNTQYFGPGTRLTVL.

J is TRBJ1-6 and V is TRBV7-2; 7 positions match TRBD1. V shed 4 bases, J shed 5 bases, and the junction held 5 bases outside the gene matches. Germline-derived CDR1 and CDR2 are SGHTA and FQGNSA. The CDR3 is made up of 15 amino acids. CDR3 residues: CASSWTGVDNSPLHF. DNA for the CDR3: TGTGCCAGCAGCTGGACAGGTGTGGATAATTCACCCCTCCACTTT.

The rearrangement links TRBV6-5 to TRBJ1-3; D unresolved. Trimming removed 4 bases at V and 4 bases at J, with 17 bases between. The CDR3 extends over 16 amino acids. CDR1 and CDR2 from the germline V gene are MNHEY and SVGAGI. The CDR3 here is CASSSQRGVSGNTIYF. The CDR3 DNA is TGTGCCAGCAGTTCCCAGCGGGGAGTTAGCGGAAACACCATATATTTT.

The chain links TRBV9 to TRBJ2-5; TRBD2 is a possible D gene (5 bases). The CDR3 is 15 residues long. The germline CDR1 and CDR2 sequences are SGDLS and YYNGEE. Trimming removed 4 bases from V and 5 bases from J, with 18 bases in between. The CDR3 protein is CASSLRTGWGETQYF. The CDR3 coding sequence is TGTGCCAGCAGCCTTAGAACGGGATGGGGTGAGACCCAGTACTTC.